This T cell receptor (beta chain) comes out of a study of brain T cells in children with intractable seizures. Time point of the sample: blood from clinic visit 5 months post-surgery; TSC patient then seizure free. Before surgery, patients took at least one anti-epileptic drug. Of note for this clone: The antigen is not known.

Broader study findings: Only CDR3 sequence similarity suggested viral specificity, without known HCMV serostatus.

Clones were read by immunoSEQ multiplex PCR, and TCRdb kept only the in-frame ones, dropping some. This table has hundreds of thousands of clones, 93% appearing once. The sample consisted of peripheral blood, taken less than 6 months after surgery. The sequence derives from a boy under three years old with tuberous sclerosis and intractable seizures.

DNA for the CDR3: TGTGCCAGCAGCCTTCTAGCAAACGAGCAGTACTTC. As protein: CASSLLANEQYF. The chain is built from TRBV7-9 and TRBJ2-7, with D perhaps TRBD2 (5 bases). This CDR3 is built from 12 residues. V shed 5 bases and J shed 5 bases, with 10 bases lying between them. The germline CDR1 and CDR2 sequences are SEHNR and FQNEAQ (reference sequence).